The 19 T cell receptor beta chains below all came from one sample that was sequenced in a study of OX40 agonist ivuxolimab in advanced cancers. Some clones are missing from TCRdb's copy, which holds only in-frame ones; the method was immunoSEQ multiplex PCR. The table has around 66,000 clones, 70% to 90% seen once. The material sequenced was CD4+ or CD8+ T cells sorted from blood, taken in a trial of the OX40 agonist ivuxolimab. The source is an adult with an advanced solid tumor such as melanoma, head and neck, liver or kidney cancer.

This clone was recorded only once. The chain recombines TRBV18 with TRBJ1-1, with D maybe TRBD1 (6 bases). Germline CDR1 reads KGHSH; CDR2 reads LQKENI. This CDR3 is 17 amino acids long. Trimming removed 0 bases at V and 4 bases at J, with 18 bases between. As DNA, the CDR3 is TGTGCCAGCTCACCACCCGGGACACAAAGAAGGTCCACTGAAGCTTTCTTT. Translation: CASSPPGTQRRSTEAFF.

The chain couples TRBV2 to TRBJ2-7, with D possibly TRBD2 on 7 matching bases. Germline V lookup: CDR1 SNHLY, CDR2 FYNNEI. The CDR3 loop spans 13 amino acids. Trimming took off 4 bases at V and 6 bases at J, with 13 bases between the two ends. CDR3 amino acids: CASSVEGGGEQYF. For the CDR3, the DNA is TGTGCCAGCAGTGTGGAAGGGGGGGGCGAGCAGTACTTC.

This clone was seen only a few times. The chain is built from TRBV4-1 and TRBJ1-2; D perhaps matches TRBD1 (5 bases). This CDR3 has 17 residues. V shed 1 base and J shed 6 bases, with 21 bases lying between them. Germline CDR1 and CDR2: MGHRA and YSYEKL. The CDR3 DNA reads as TGCGCCAGCAGCCAAGGCCCCTTGGGGGGAAAGAGGGATGGCTACACCTTC. Protein: CASSQGPLGGKRDGYTF.

CDR3 DNA: TGTGCCAGCAGCAAGAGATCAGCTAGCGGGGGCGGCCATGCCGGGGAGCTGTTTTTT. It translates to CASSKRSASGGGHAGELFF. The chain combines TRBV7-2 with TRBJ2-2; the match to TRBD2 covers 10 bases. The V gene's germline CDR1 is SGHTA and CDR2 FQGNSA. This CDR3 has 19 amino acids. V shed 5 bases and J 6 bases; nucleotides not matched to a gene: 18. The full variable domain, its missing parts supplied by reference TRBV7-2 and TRBJ2-2, is GAGVSQSPSNKVTEKGKDVELRCDPISGHTALYWYRQSLGQGLEFLIYFQGNSAPDKSGLPSDRFSAERTGGSVSTLTIQRTQQEDSAVYLCASSKRSASGGGHAGELFFGEGSRLTVL.

This clone appeared once. The chain is built from TRBV5-6 and TRBJ2-5; perhaps TRBD2 as D (5 bases). Germline CDR1 SGHDT, CDR2 YYEEEE. The CDR3 runs 15 residues. The V gene lost 1 base and the J gene lost 5 bases, with 15 bases spanning the gap. Here the CDR3 DNA reads TGTGCCAGCAGCTTGTGGGCGGGTCGATTTGAGACCCAGTACTTC. It codes for CASSLWAGRFETQYF.

This clone has a handful of counts. V usage is TRBV7-9 and J usage is TRBJ1-1; the D gene is possibly TRBD1 (6 bases). The CDR3 consists of 17 residues. The germline CDR1 and CDR2 sequences are SEHNR and FQNEAQ (reference sequence). V was clipped by 3 bases and J by 6 bases, with 23 bases between them. CDR3 loop: CASSFRTGSGDRSEAFF. CDR3 nucleotides: TGTGCCAGCAGCTTTAGAACAGGGAGTGGCGATCGGTCTGAAGCTTTCTTT.

The chain is built from TRBV10-3 and TRBJ1-2; TRBD1 agrees at 7 bases. V lost 8 bases and J lost 7; bases outside the gene matches: 16. This CDR3 has 15 amino acids. The germline V gene encodes CDR1 ENHRY and CDR2 SYGVKD. CDR3 nucleotides: TGTGCCATCCCCGACACAGGACAGGTTGTAGGTGGCTACACCTTC. Its protein is CAIPDTGQVVGGYTF.

The genes are TRBV5-1 and TRBJ1-4, with D hard to call. The CDR3 length is 15 residues. V was shortened by 4 bases and J by 4 bases, with 14 bases between the two germline ends. CDR1 SGHRS and CDR2 YFSETQ come from the germline V gene. The chain's CDR3 is CASSREGRFNEKLFF. The CDR3 coding sequence is TGCGCCAGCAGCCGAGAGGGAAGGTTTAATGAAAAACTGTTTTTT.

In DNA, the CDR3 is TGTGCCAGCAGCTTTCCTAGCGGGCAGGGACGGCAGTTCTTC. Translation: CASSFPSGQGRQFF. The chain uses TRBV7-6 and TRBJ2-1; TRBD2 agrees at 8 bases. Germline CDR1 reads SGHVS; CDR2 reads FNYEAQ. The CDR3 covers 14 residues. V shed 3 bases, J shed 12 bases, and the junction held 10 bases outside the gene matches. Together with reference TRBV7-6 and TRBJ2-1, the CDR3 gives the full variable domain: GAGVSQSPRYKVTKRGQDVALRCDPISGHVSLYWYRQALGQGPEFLTYFNYEAQQDKSGLPNDRFSAERPEGSISTLTIQRTEQRDSAMYRCASSFPSGQGRQFFGPGTRLTVL.

CDR3 amino acids: CASSRGTSGVGETQYF. For the CDR3, the DNA is TGTGCCAGTAGTCGGGGGACTAGCGGGGTTGGGGAGACCCAGTACTTC. This chain joins TRBV19 and TRBJ2-5, with TRBD2 identical over 13 bases. CDR1 LNHDA and CDR2 SQIVND come from the germline V gene (reference sequence). V trimming: 5 bases; J trimming: 5 bases; junction bases outside the gene matches: 8. The CDR3 is 16 residues long. Complete variable domain (other parts from reference TRBV19 and TRBJ2-5): DGGITQSPKYLFRKEGQNVTLSCEQNLNHDAMYWYRQDPGQGLRLIYYSQIVNDFQKGDIAEGYSVSREKKESFPLTVTSAQKNPTAFYLCASSRGTSGVGETQYFGPGTRLLVL.

The chain combines TRBV5-4 with TRBJ2-3; D is ambiguous. Germline CDR1 reads SGHNT; CDR2 reads YYREEE (reference sequence). CDR3 length equals 14 residues. Trimming took 2 bases from V and 1 from J, leaving 8 bases between them. In DNA form, the CDR3 reads TGTGCCAGCAGCTTCCCCCAACGCACAGATACGCAGTATTTT. Protein sequence: CASSFPQRTDTQYF.

The V and J genes are TRBV5-1 and TRBJ2-1, with TRBD1 matching 8 bases. V dropped 3 bases and J dropped 6; count of bases not matched to a gene: 5. The CDR3 covers 14 residues. Germline values: CDR1 SGHRS, CDR2 YFSETQ. CDR3 sequence (DNA): TGCGCCAGCAGCTCATACACAGGGGGCAATGAGCAGTTCTTC. Its translation is CASSSYTGGNEQFF.

V is TRBV5-1 and J is TRBJ2-3, with D possibly TRBD1 on 6 matching bases. Between the trimmed V and J ends, which lost 1 base and 1 base, there was a span of 19 bases. The CDR3 extends over 18 amino acids. Germline CDR1 reads SGHRS; CDR2 reads YFSETQ. The CDR3 sequence: CASSLRPSGEGGTDTQYF. The CDR3 region has the DNA TGCGCCAGCAGCTTGCGGCCATCGGGCGAGGGGGGCACAGATACGCAGTATTTT.

This sequence joins TRBV11-2 and TRBJ2-7; D is perhaps TRBD1 or TRBD2 (6 bases each). CDR3 length equals 15 residues. Germline CDR1 SGHAT, CDR2 FQNNGV. V lost 5 bases to trimming and J lost 3 bases, with 17 bases between them. The CDR3 loop is CASSQGGGRLYEQYF. CDR3 nucleotides: TGTGCCAGCAGCCAAGGTGGGGGGCGCCTCTACGAGCAGTACTTC.

CDR3 sequence reads: CASRSGQLQETQYF. CDR3 nucleotides: TGTGCCAGCAGATCCGGACAGCTACAAGAGACCCAGTACTTC. The rearrangement joins TRBV6-6 to TRBJ2-5; perhaps TRBD1 as D (6 bases). CDR1 is MNHNY, CDR2 SVGAGI, per germline (reference sequence). This CDR3 is built from 14 residues. Trimming removed 6 bases from V and 2 bases from J, with 13 bases in between.

This chain links TRBV7-9 with TRBJ2-1; 10 nucleotides match TRBD1. Germline CDR1 SEHNR, CDR2 FQNEAQ (reference sequence). After removal of 4 bases from V and 5 bases from J, the junction contained 11 bases not matched to a gene. The CDR3 is 17 residues long. As DNA, the CDR3 is TGTGCCAGCAGCTCTACGAGACAGGGGGCCAGGAACAATGAGCAGTTCTTC. This codes for CASSSTRQGARNNEQFF.

A few counts support this clone. The chain joins TRBV28 to TRBJ1-2; D not resolved. The CDR3 is 8 amino acids. The germline CDR1 and CDR2 sequences are MDHEN and SYDVKM. V lost 8 bases, J lost 8 bases, and 3 bases lay in between. The chain's CDR3 is CASGGYTF. The CDR3 bases are TGTGCCAGCGGGGGCTACACCTTC.

The chain links TRBV28 to TRBJ1-2, with 8 bases lining up with TRBD1. CDR1 MDHEN and CDR2 SYDVKM come from the germline V gene. After removal of 8 bases from V and 5 bases from J, the junction contained 4 bases not matched to a gene. This CDR3 comprises 12 residues. The CDR3 DNA is TGTGCCAGCTTGGGACAGGCATATGGCTACACCTTC. The encoded protein is CASLGQAYGYTF.

The rearrangement joins TRBV2 to TRBJ1-1; TRBD1 aligns across 10 bases. The CDR3 contains 18 residues. Germline CDR1 and CDR2: SNHLY and FYNNEI. Germline trimming cut 4 bases from V and 0 bases from J; bases unmatched to any gene: 11. CDR3 bases: TGTGCCAGCAGTGGGACCATGGACAGGGGGACTATGAACACTGAAGCTTTCTTT. Protein product: CASSGTMDRGTMNTEAFF.